A selection of T cell receptor beta chains follows, all from one sample in a study of blood T cell repertoires in COVID-19. The data were produced by immunoSEQ multiplex PCR, yet TCRdb's version contains in-frame clones alone and is incomplete. The sample includes roughly 350,000 clones, more than 75% seen only once; the top ten take about 6%. Sequenced input: peripheral blood. All receptors come from a woman aged 45-65 years with COVID-19, enrolled during active disease. Both conserved end residues are part of each CDR3. The D gene is left open where the match is weak. Not every row has a clone size; where given, it reads once, few, many or a size class.

.	TRBV4-2	TRBJ2-1	TRBD2	CASSQVGMGLAGGNEQFF	TGTGCCAGCAGCCAAGTGGGTATGGGGCTAGCGGGAGGGAATGAGCAGTTCTTC
once	TRBV5-6	TRBJ1-1	TRBD1	CASSARLTGNRVNTEAFF	TGTGCCAGCAGCGCAAGATTGACAGGGAATCGGGTGAACACTGAAGCTTTCTTT
.	TRBV5-5	TRBJ1-6	TRBD1	CASSLVQGANSPLHF	TGTGCCAGCAGCTTGGTGCAGGGGGCCAATTCACCCCTCCACTTT
once	TRBV3-1/TRBV3-2	TRBJ2-1	.	CASSLVLGEQFF	TGTGCCAGCAGTCTAGTGCTAGGTGAGCAGTTCTTC
.	TRBV5-4	TRBJ2-2	TRBD1	CASSRGQENTGELFF	TGTGCCAGCAGCCGGGGACAGGAAAACACCGGGGAGCTGTTTTTT
.	TRBV5-1	TRBJ2-1	TRBD2	CASSLPSGVTNEQFF	TGCGCCAGCAGCTTGCCAAGCGGGGTAACCAATGAGCAGTTCTTC
.	TRBV5-6	TRBJ1-2	.	CASSRSYGYTF	TGTGCCAGCAGCCGCAGCTATGGCTACACCTTC
.	TRBV27	TRBJ2-3	TRBD2	CASRRRTSGRAPVYTDTQYF	TGTGCCAGCCGCCGGAGAACTAGCGGGAGGGCCCCCGTCTACACAGATACGCAGTATTTT
.	TRBV19	TRBJ1-1	.	CASSMISLNTEAFF	TGTGCCAGTAGTATGATTAGTCTGAACACTGAAGCTTTCTTT
few	TRBV11-2	TRBJ1-2	.	CASSSTHNYGYTF	TGTGCCAGCAGCTCGACACATAACTATGGCTACACCTTC
once	TRBV18	TRBJ2-7	TRBD1	CASSPRDRDLEQYF	TGTGCCAGCTCACCCCGGGACAGGGACCTCGAGCAGTACTTC
.	TRBV5-1	TRBJ2-2	.	CASSLVLAGGELFF	TGCGCCAGCAGCTTGGTTCTAGCTGGCGGGGAGCTGTTTTTT
.	TRBV30	TRBJ2-2	.	CAWRGLASSTGELFF	TGTGCCTGGAGGGGTTTAGCCAGTAGCACCGGGGAGCTGTTTTTT
once	TRBV7-3	TRBJ1-2	.	CASSPGTKNYGYTF	TGTGCCAGCAGCCCCGGGACAAAAAACTATGGCTACACCTTC
.	TRBV5-8	TRBJ1-1	TRBD1	CASSLGDRPNTEAFF	TGTGCCAGCAGCCTGGGGGACAGGCCGAACACTGAAGCTTTCTTT
.	TRBV7-9	TRBJ2-1	TRBD2	CASSLTAGGSYNEQFF	TGTGCCAGCAGCTTAACAGCGGGAGGGTCCTACAATGAGCAGTTCTTC
many	TRBV19	TRBJ1-2	.	CASIIPGTSNYGYTF	TGTGCCAGTATAATACCAGGGACTTCTAACTATGGCTACACCTTC
.	TRBV4-1	TRBJ2-2	.	CASSHSQEGTTGELFF	TGCGCCAGCAGCCACTCTCAGGAGGGTACCACCGGGGAGCTGTTTTTT
.	TRBV12-5	TRBJ1-5	.	CASGSPLAGVDQPQHF	TGTGCTAGTGGTTCCCCCCTTGCAGGGGTAGATCAGCCCCAGCATTTT
.	TRBV5-1	TRBJ2-3	TRBD2	CASSLVAGEGDTQYF	TGCGCCAGCAGCTTGGTAGCGGGGGAGGGAGATACGCAGTATTTT
.	TRBV11-3	TRBJ2-1	.	CASSLVITDFANEQFF	TGTGCCAGCAGCTTAGTAATCACGGACTTCGCCAATGAGCAGTTCTTC
.	TRBV6-4	TRBJ1-1	TRBD1	CASSYATGGTEAFF	TGTGCCAGCAGTTACGCGACAGGGGGCACTGAAGCTTTCTTT
.	TRBV3-1/TRBV3-2	TRBJ2-1	TRBD2	CASSPKSTSGRVWQFF	TGTGCCAGCAGCCCGAAATCGACTAGCGGGAGGGTCTGGCAGTTCTTC
.	TRBV7-9	TRBJ2-7	TRBD2	CASSLSRTSVNEQYF	TGTGCCAGCAGCTTATCGCGGACTAGCGTTAACGAGCAGTACTTC
few	TRBV19	TRBJ1-5	TRBD1	CASSLIGDRGDNQPQHF	TGTGCCAGTAGTTTAATTGGGGACAGGGGGGACAATCAGCCCCAGCATTTT
.	TRBV19	TRBJ1-1	TRBD1	CASSIAGDRSDTEAFF	TGTGCCAGTAGTATAGCCGGGGACAGGTCGGACACTGAAGCTTTCTTT
once	TRBV27	TRBJ2-2	.	CASSLRDLGTGELFF	TGTGCCAGCAGTCTCCGGGACTTGGGGACCGGGGAGCTGTTTTTT
.	TRBV24-1	TRBJ1-3	.	CATSDSSIQQVGGNTIYF	TGTGCCACCAGTGATTCAAGCATCCAACAGGTCGGTGGAAACACCATATATTTT
.	TRBV19	TRBJ1-5	.	CASSAVRQYSNQPQHF	TGTGCCAGTAGTGCCGTCCGACAGTATAGCAATCAGCCCCAGCATTTT
.	TRBV27	TRBJ2-3	TRBD2	CASSLTHTGGPGDTQYF	TGTGCCAGCAGTTTAACCCATACGGGAGGGCCGGGAGATACGCAGTATTTT
.	TRBV6-5	TRBJ1-1	TRBD1	CASSWTGAEGRVFF	TGTGCCAGCAGTTGGACAGGGGCAGAGGGAAGAGTTTTCTTT
.	TRBV5-5	TRBJ2-7	TRBD2	CASSTGTSGSYEQYF	TGTGCCAGCAGCACCGGGACTAGCGGGAGCTACGAGCAGTACTTC
.	TRBV27	TRBJ1-5	TRBD1	CASSPGTGGNQPQHF	TGTGCCAGCAGTCCCGGGACAGGGGGCAATCAGCCCCAGCATTTT
once	TRBV3-1/TRBV3-2	TRBJ2-1	TRBD2	CASSPDSGYNEQFF	TGTGCCAGCAGCCCGGATAGCGGGTACAATGAGCAGTTCTTC
.	TRBV16	TRBJ2-7	.	CASSQGDTYEQYF	TGTGCCAGCAGCCAAGGGGACACCTACGAGCAGTACTTC
.	TRBV27	TRBJ2-1	TRBD2	CASNPGLAHEQFF	TGTGCCAGCAATCCGGGACTAGCTCATGAGCAGTTCTTC
.	TRBV2	TRBJ1-2	.	CASSEVRAGYGYTF	TGTGCCAGCAGTGAAGTGAGGGCAGGCTATGGCTACACCTTC
.	TRBV9	TRBJ1-2	TRBD1	CASSTRTGRGYTF	TGTGCCAGCAGCACCCGGACAGGGAGAGGCTACACCTTC
.	TRBV4-2	TRBJ1-2	.	CASSHNSRGRDYGYTF	TGTGCCAGCAGCCATAACTCCAGGGGCCGGGACTATGGCTACACCTTC
.	TRBV10-3	TRBJ2-5	TRBD2	CAISEGAGGPQETQYF	TGTGCCATCAGTGAGGGAGCGGGAGGGCCCCAAGAGACCCAGTACTTC
.	TRBV27	TRBJ2-5	TRBD2	CASSFGGEETQYF	TGTGCCAGCAGTTTTGGGGGGGAAGAGACCCAGTACTTC
.	TRBV5-1	TRBJ1-5	.	CASSLAPGGPNQPQHF	TGCGCCAGCAGCTTGGCCCCCGGGGGGCCTAATCAGCCCCAGCATTTT
.	TRBV5-1	TRBJ2-3	TRBD2	CASSSSTSGRGRDTQYF	TGCGCCAGCAGCTCAAGTACTAGCGGGAGAGGTCGAGATACGCAGTATTTT
.	TRBV15	TRBJ2-5	.	CATSRDIGAQETQYF	TGTGCCACCAGCAGAGATATAGGGGCTCAAGAGACCCAGTACTTC
.	TRBV7-9	TRBJ2-2	.	CASSLGHTGELFF	TGTGCCAGCAGCCTGGGCCACACCGGGGAGCTGTTTTTT
.	TRBV2	TRBJ1-2	TRBD1	CASRDREFPRLYGYTF	TGTGCCAGCAGGGACAGGGAGTTTCCGCGCCTCTATGGCTACACCTTC
.	TRBV2	TRBJ2-7	.	CATSGAGLLPF	TGTGCTACCTCTGGGGCGGGACTTCTCCCATTC
few	TRBV29-1	TRBJ2-3	TRBD1	CSVDRGLPDTQYF	TGCAGCGTTGACAGGGGGCTGCCAGATACGCAGTATTTT